This T cell receptor beta chain was captured by sequencing in a study of T cells in Graves' hyperthyroidism and ophthalmopathy. Findings and caveats of the study: Before onset, by a median of approximately 5.9 months, the model predicted ophthalmopathy. Clonotypes that were expanded in thyroid above 0.001 mostly appeared in blood too.

Newly diagnosed patients aged 18 to 65 had hyperthyroidism of under 2 months' duration. RNA transcripts served as the template for amplifying TCR beta CDR3 regions. Researchers ran a first-round RT-PCR on the TCR CDR3 using the HTBI primer set. TCRdb itself ran the multiplex PCR reads through MiXCR, one entry per CDR3 protein. The sample lists under 700,000 distinct CDR3 sequences; 46% were seen once. Only a few counts were recorded for this clonotype. Its specificity is not known. Sequenced: peripheral blood or thyroid tissue (not recorded which). The TCR originated in a woman between 18 and 29 years old with Graves' hyperthyroidism.

CDR3 bases: TGCGCCAGCAGCTTGGAAGTGGTCTATGGCTACACCTTC. Residues: CASSLEVVYGYTF. This rearrangement joins TRBV5-1 to TRBJ1-2, with no clear D. Germline CDR1 reads SGHRS; CDR2 reads YFSETQ. The CDR3 is 13 amino acids. V lost 0 bases and J 4 bases, leaving 7 bases between the germline ends.